This entry lists 17 T cell receptor beta chains sequenced from one sample in a study of OX40 agonist ivuxolimab in advanced cancers. The method was immunoSEQ multiplex PCR; TCRdb's version includes in-frame clones alone and lacks a portion of them. The table has some 49,000 clones, 85% seen once. The sample here was CD4+ or CD8+ T cells sorted from blood, taken in a trial of the OX40 agonist ivuxolimab. The receptors were sampled from an adult with an advanced solid tumor such as melanoma, head and neck, liver or kidney cancer.

The chain employs TRBV7-6 and TRBJ2-2; D may correspond to TRBD1 or TRBD2 (5 bases each). Trimming left V 7 bases short and J 8 bases short, with 17 bases between. The CDR3 has 14 residues. Germline V gene sequence: CDR1 SGHVS, CDR2 FNYEAQ. CDR3 coding DNA: TGTGCCAGCACAGACACCTCCGGGGCTGGGGAGCTGTTTTTT. Amino acid sequence: CASTDTSGAGELFF.

The J gene is TRBJ2-3, the V gene TRBV7-6, with 12 bases fitting TRBD2. CDR1 is SGHVS and CDR2 is FNYEAQ in the germline V gene. J lost 6 bases, V lost 1 base, and 8 bases had no gene match. The CDR3 sequence is 17 residues long. The CDR3 sequence is CASSLVPSGGGVDTQYF. CDR3 nucleotide sequence: TGTGCCAGCAGCTTAGTGCCTAGCGGGGGGGGAGTGGATACGCAGTATTTT. The variable domain in full, with the rest retrieved from reference TRBV7-6 and TRBJ2-3, is GAGVSQSPRYKVTKRGQDVALRCDPISGHVSLYWYRQALGQGPEFLTYFNYEAQQDKSGLPNDRFSAERPEGSISTLTIQRTEQRDSAMYRCASSLVPSGGGVDTQYFGPGTRLTVL.

The genes are TRBV29-1 and TRBJ2-3; TRBD2 matches 12 bases. From germline, CDR1 is SQVTM and CDR2 ANQGSEA. The CDR3 contains 15 residues. V shed 4 bases and J 2 bases; nucleotides not matched to a gene: 4. The CDR3 loop is CSVATSGGITDTQYF. DNA for the CDR3: TGCAGCGTTGCCACTAGCGGGGGGATCACAGATACGCAGTATTTT.

CDR3 DNA sequence: TGTGCCAGCAAATATGAGCAGTTCTTC. As protein: CASKYEQFF. The chain combines TRBV2 with TRBJ2-1; D gene ambiguous. The CDR3 sequence is 9 residues long. Germline V CDR1 and CDR2: SNHLY, FYNNEI. V lost 7 bases and J lost 8, with 3 bases in between.

This rearrangement joins TRBV5-1 to TRBJ2-2; 10 bases agree with TRBD1. V was clipped by 0 bases and J by 4 bases; unmatched bases: 6. Germline CDR1 SGHRS, CDR2 YFSETQ. This CDR3 is 17 amino acids long. As DNA, the CDR3 is TGCGCCAGCAGCTTGGGACCGGGACAGGGGTCCACCGGGGAGCTGTTTTTT. As protein: CASSLGPGQGSTGELFF. Filled out from reference TRBV5-1 and TRBJ2-2, the complete variable domain reads KAGVTQTPRYLIKTRGQQVTLSCSPISGHRSVSWYQQTPGQGLQFLFEYFSETQRNKGNFPGRFSGRQFSNSRSEMNVSTLELGDSALYLCASSLGPGQGSTGELFFGEGSRLTVL.

The V and J genes are TRBV7-2 and TRBJ2-7; 10 bases align to TRBD2. There are 15 residues in the CDR3. The V and J ends lost 3 bases and 3 bases, in that order; junction bases with no gene match: 5. CDR1 and CDR2 from the germline V gene are SGHTA and FQGNSA. The CDR3 DNA follows: TGTGCCAGCAGCTTGTATGCTAGCGGGGGCTACGAGCAGTACGTC. Residues: CASSLYASGGYEQYV.

The count of this clone is one. This chain links TRBV7-9 with TRBJ2-1; 10 bases match TRBD2. CDR3 size: 19 residues. V gave up 5 bases and J gave up 3 bases; unmatched junction bases: 16. Germline-derived CDR1 and CDR2 are SEHNR and FQNEAQ (reference sequence). The CDR3 DNA sequence: TGTGCCAGCAGCCCAAGAGTTGGTAGCGGGGGGTCGGTCTACAATGAGCAGTTCTTC. Protein product: CASSPRVGSGGSVYNEQFF.

The chain has TRBV9 and TRBJ2-3, with 9 bases matching TRBD2. There are 16 residues in the CDR3. CDR1 and CDR2 (germline): SGDLS, YYNGEE. The V segment lost 0 bases and the J segment 6 bases; nucleotides outside the gene matches: 8. The chain's CDR3 is CASSVGGGGGLDTQYF. The CDR3 DNA reads as TGTGCCAGCAGCGTAGGCGGCGGGGGGGGCCTGGATACGCAGTATTTT.

This sequence joins TRBV7-9 and TRBJ1-5; 7 bases are a match to TRBD1. V was clipped by 5 bases and J by 8 bases; unmatched bases: 3. The germline V gene has CDR1 SEHNR and CDR2 FQNEAQ (reference sequence). The CDR3 runs to 12 residues. The CDR3 DNA follows: TGTGCCAGCAGCCAAGACAGGGAGCCCCAGCATTTT. Protein: CASSQDREPQHF.

The chain couples TRBV4-3 to TRBJ1-2; TRBD1 might be the D (5 bases). Germline V gene sequence: CDR1 LGHNA, CDR2 YSLEER. This CDR3 has 16 residues. The germline V and J ends were trimmed by 0 bases and 4 bases, with 15 bases remaining between them. The CDR3 spells CASSQDVTDALYGYTF. CDR3 in DNA: TGCGCCAGCAGCCAAGACGTGACAGATGCCCTCTATGGCTACACCTTC.

This chain links TRBV14 with TRBJ2-1; D unclear. Trimming pared 0 bases from V and 5 bases from J, leaving 11 bases between. The CDR3 extends over 15 amino acids. CDR1 SGHDN and CDR2 FVKESK come from the germline V gene. CDR3 residues: CASSQDRGTNNEQFF. In DNA form, the CDR3 reads TGTGCCAGCAGCCAAGACCGCGGCACTAACAATGAGCAGTTCTTC.

The CDR3 loop is CASGPAGTGELFF. The DNA of the CDR3 is TGTGCCAGCGGCCCCGCCGGGACCGGGGAGCTGTTTTTT. The chain combines TRBV25-1 with TRBJ2-2; D ambiguous. This CDR3 has 13 amino acids. Germline assignment: CDR1 MGHDK and CDR2 SYGVNS. V was shortened by 8 bases and J by 5 bases, with 12 bases between the two germline ends. The whole variable domain, filled in from reference TRBV25-1 and TRBJ2-2, reads EADIYQTPRYLVIGTGKKITLECSQTMGHDKMYWYQQDPGMELHLIHYSYGVNSTEKGDLSSESTVSRIRTEHFPLTLESARPSHTSQYLCASGPAGTGELFFGEGSRLTVL.

This clone has more than one count but fewer than ten. The CDR3 coding sequence is TGTGCCAGCAGTGATTGGCCAAGGGAGGATGAGCAGTTCTTC. Protein product: CASSDWPREDEQFF. The chain has TRBV6-4 and TRBJ2-1, with D perhaps matching TRBD2 (6 bases). V gave up 3 bases and J gave up 8 bases, with 14 bases separating them. CDR1 MRHNA and CDR2 SNTAGT come from the germline V gene. The CDR3 totals 14 residues.

The chain is built from TRBV27 and TRBJ2-7, with TRBD2 as a possible D gene (7 bases). Germline CDR1 MNHEY, CDR2 SMNVEV (reference sequence). This CDR3 contains 14 residues. Between the trimmed V and J ends, which lost 2 bases and 2 bases, there was a span of 10 bases. CDR3 bases: TGTGCCAGCAGTTTAGGAGGGGGGGCCTACGAGCAGTACTTC. Translation gives CASSLGGGAYEQYF.

This chain uses TRBV9 with TRBJ2-5; a weak D match, TRBD2 (6 bases). Germline CDR1 is SGDLS and CDR2 is YYNGEE. V lost 3 bases and J 5 bases, leaving 20 bases between the germline ends. CDR3 size: 16 residues. DNA of the CDR3: TGTGCCAGCAGCGGAGACGGGGGAAGTGGCGGTGAGACCCAGTACTTC. It translates to CASSGDGGSGGETQYF. The whole variable domain, remainder taken from reference TRBV9 and TRBJ2-5, is DSGVTQTPKHLITATGQRVTLRCSPRSGDLSVYWYQQSLDQGLQFLIQYYNGEERAKGNILERFSAQQFPDLHSELNLSSLELGDSALYFCASSGDGGSGGETQYFGPGTRLLVL.

In its sample, this clone was seen once. The chain employs TRBV11-2 and TRBJ2-7; 7 bases map to TRBD1. This CDR3 spans 14 amino acids. Germline trimming cut 4 bases from V and 3 bases from J; bases unmatched to any gene: 6. CDR1 and CDR2 from the germline V gene are SGHAT and FQNNGV. In DNA form, the CDR3 reads TGTGCCAGCAGCTGGTCACAGGGGAACTACGAGCAGTACGTC. This encodes CASSWSQGNYEQYV.

This chain connects TRBV9 to TRBJ1-2; TRBD1 is a possible D gene (6 bases). The V gene lost 7 bases and the J gene lost 2 bases, with 15 bases spanning the gap. The CDR3 covers 14 residues. The germline V gene has CDR1 SGDLS and CDR2 YYNGEE. CDR3 region: CASSPTGSNYGYTF. CDR3 bases: TGTGCCAGCTCTCCAACAGGGTCAAACTATGGCTACACCTTC.